This T cell receptor beta chain was recovered during a study of post-analysis software for immune sequencing data. Study context: There were relapsing-remitting, secondary progressive and progressive-relapsing multiple sclerosis among the disease courses included.

Unique molecular identifiers were built into the TCR beta cDNA libraries. Each CDR3 protein gets one entry after TCRdb re-called the PCR reads with MiXCR. The sample comprises 650,000 to 850,000 distinct CDR3 sequences, approximately 50% of which are singletons, and roughly 4.4% rests with the top ten. Study observations and caveats: TRBV5-6, TRBV5-1 and TRBV20-1 were among about 5 TRBV segments more frequent in patients than controls.

The CDR3 totals 14 residues. The germline V gene has CDR1 DFQATT and CDR2 SNEGSKA (reference sequence). Trimming stripped 5 bases from V and 4 bases from J, with 17 bases between. This clonotype was detected a few times. The antigen is undetermined. The sequencing sample was made of blood. The TCR sequence derives from a girl aged 5-17 years with multiple sclerosis. The chain is built from TRBV20-1 and TRBJ1-1; D perhaps matches TRBD1 (5 bases). As DNA, the CDR3 is TGCAGTGCTCTTGGGGCAGGGTTCGCCACTGAAGCTTTCTTT. This codes for CSALGAGFATEAFF.